This T cell receptor beta chain was obtained from a study of CD8 T cells in Susac syndrome. cDNA came from about 0.5 to 1 ug RNA primed by random hexamers. Across 54 Vbeta and 13 Jbeta, TCR beta CDR3 was amplified with immunoSEQ multiplex PCR. TCRdb fed the immunoSEQ multiplex PCR reads into MiXCR, producing one record per CDR3 protein. Here the sample spans more than 75,000 distinct CDR3 sequences, around 94% being singletons. The CDR3 sequence is 15 residues long. Germline CDR1 reads MNHEY; CDR2 reads SMNVEV (reference sequence). The V segment lost 3 bases and the J segment 4 bases; nucleotides outside the gene matches: 4.

This sequence joins TRBV27 and TRBJ2-5, with 11 positions matching TRBD1. The clonotype comes from a human donor in good health. Sequencing was carried out using CD8+ T cells from PBMCs. CDR3 nucleotides: TGTGCCAGCAGTTTCCGGGACAGGGGGACAGAGACCCAGTACTTC. Translated, it gives CASSFRDRGTETQYF.